The 20 T cell receptor beta chains reported below all come from one sample, sequenced in a study of cytomegalovirus exposure and HLA in healthy donors. The PCR employed 60 Vbeta primers together with 13 Jbeta primers. The protocol was immunoSEQ multiplex PCR, while the TCRdb copy is restricted to in-frame clones and leaves out a portion. Counted here are about 170,000 clones, roughly four fifths occurring once; the ten biggest clones make up about 1.9%. What was sequenced was PBMCs. Receptor source: a young woman in good health and CMV-seronegative.

The rearrangement uses TRBV7-8 and TRBJ2-3, with D hard to call. Germline CDR1 is SGHVS and CDR2 is FQNEAQ. The ends were cut back, 1 base at V and 0 bases at J, with 11 bases in the middle. This CDR3 is built from 16 residues. The DNA for the CDR3 is TGTGCCAGCAGCTTAGGGCCCCAGCGTAGCACAGATACGCAGTATTTT. It specifies CASSLGPQRSTDTQYF. Full variable domain (missing parts from reference TRBV7-8 and TRBJ2-3): GAGVSQSPRYKVAKRGQDVALRCDPISGHVSLFWYQQALGQGPEFLTYFQNEAQLDKSGLPSDRFFAERPEGSVSTLKIQRTQQEDSAVYLCASSLGPQRSTDTQYFGPGTRLTVL.

As to this clone: Different DNA sequences within this sample yield the same CDR3. This chain connects TRBV9 to TRBJ2-7, with D perhaps TRBD1 (5 bases). Germline V gene data show CDR1 as SGDLS and CDR2 as YYNGEE. The V end was cut by 0 bases, the J end by 2 bases, with 9 bases between. The CDR3 length is 14 residues. DNA of the CDR3: TGTGCCAGCAGCGTAGGGGGCGGAACCTACGAGCAGTACTTC. As protein: CASSVGGGTYEQYF. The whole variable domain, filled in from reference TRBV9 and TRBJ2-7, reads DSGVTQTPKHLITATGQRVTLRCSPRSGDLSVYWYQQSLDQGLQFLIQYYNGEERAKGNILERFSAQQFPDLHSELNLSSLELGDSALYFCASSVGGGTYEQYFGPGTRLTVT.

The chain carries TRBV25-1 and TRBJ2-5; no clear D gene. With 4 bases removed from V and 0 bases from J, the gap between germline ends came to 15 bases. The length of the CDR3 is 16 residues. In germline, CDR1 is MGHDK, CDR2 SYGVNS. CDR3 bases: TGTGCCAGCAGTGGGAAATTGATAGCCGACCAAGAGACCCAGTACTTC. Its translation is CASSGKLIADQETQYF.

The chain is built from TRBV15 and TRBJ2-5, with TRBD2 as a possible D gene (6 bases). Trimming cost V 4 bases and J 12 bases, with 27 bases left between them. Germline CDR1 reads LNHNV; CDR2 reads YYDKDF (reference sequence). This CDR3 comprises 16 residues. The CDR3 is CATSTSDGMVGLKKYF. The CDR3, as DNA: TGTGCCACCAGCACTTCCGATGGGATGGTGGGACTGAAAAAGTACTTC.

This clone was found once. CDR3 protein: CASSLTGQGELFF. The CDR3 region has the DNA TGTGCCAGCAGCTTAACGGGACAGGGAGAGCTGTTTTTT. V gene TRBV7-3 combines with J gene TRBJ2-2, with 9 bases lining up with TRBD1. Germline CDR1 is SGHTA and CDR2 is FQGTGA. The V and J ends lost 0 bases and 11 bases, in that order; junction bases with no gene match: 1. This CDR3 has 13 amino acids.

The V and J genes are TRBV6-1 and TRBJ1-4; TRBD1 matches at 9 bases. Germline values: CDR1 MNHNS, CDR2 SASEGT. V lost 2 bases and J lost 8; bases outside the gene matches: 12. The CDR3 totals 17 residues. Here the CDR3 reads CASSEPGQGALKEKLFF. The CDR3, as DNA: TGTGCCAGCAGTGAACCGGGACAGGGAGCTTTGAAGGAAAAACTGTTTTTT.

The rearrangement joins TRBV7-8 to TRBJ1-5; D is unresolved. Trimming took 4 bases from V and 0 from J, leaving 10 bases between them. The CDR3 sequence is 15 residues long. Per the germline V gene, CDR1 is SGHVS and CDR2 is FQNEAQ. The CDR3 loop reads CASSSRSHSNQPQHF. The CDR3 DNA follows: TGTGCCAGCAGCTCACGGTCCCATAGCAATCAGCCCCAGCATTTT.

This chain connects TRBV29-1 to TRBJ2-7; D is ambiguous. The V end was cut by 4 bases, the J end by 3 bases, with 13 bases between. There are 13 residues in the CDR3. From germline, CDR1 is SQVTM and CDR2 ANQGSEA. CDR3 loop: CSVATVEHYEQYF. Written as DNA, the CDR3 is TGCAGCGTTGCCACAGTCGAACACTACGAGCAGTACTTC.

The gene calls are TRBV4-1 and TRBJ2-5, with 11 bases that match TRBD1. The trim removed 0 bases at V and 5 bases at J, leaving 5 bases unmatched. CDR1 is MGHRA, CDR2 YSYEKL, per germline. The CDR3 length is 16 residues. In nucleotides, the CDR3 is TGCGCCAGCAGCCAAGATGAAGGGACAGGGGGTGAGACCCAGTACTTC. Translation: CASSQDEGTGGETQYF.

This clone was seen a few times. The chain employs TRBV29-1 and TRBJ1-4; 10 nucleotides match TRBD1. Trimming at V came to 5 bases and at J to 0 bases, leaving 6 bases not matched to a gene. The germline CDR1 and CDR2 sequences are SQVTM and ANQGSEA. The CDR3 extends over 16 amino acids. Here the CDR3 DNA reads TGCAGCGTTATAGACAGGGGGCATGCAACTAATGAAAAACTGTTTTTT. As protein: CSVIDRGHATNEKLFF.

V is TRBV18 and J is TRBJ2-4, with D possibly matching TRBD1 (6 bases). The germline V gene encodes CDR1 KGHSH and CDR2 LQKENI. The CDR3 loop spans 17 amino acids. The ends were cut back, 1 base at V and 2 bases at J, with 15 bases in the middle. CDR3 in amino acids: CASSPLSGGATKNIQYF. The CDR3 bases are TGTGCCAGCTCACCACTATCTGGGGGCGCGACCAAAAACATTCAGTACTTC.

The V gene is TRBV30, the J gene TRBJ1-1; tentatively, D is TRBD1 (5 bases). The CDR3 consists of 16 residues. Trimming pared 0 bases from V and 0 bases from J, leaving 14 bases between. The V gene's germline CDR1 is GTSNPN and CDR2 SVGIG (reference sequence). The CDR3 here is CAWSVEPGPMNTEAFF. The CDR3 region has the DNA TGTGCCTGGAGTGTAGAACCAGGGCCCATGAACACTGAAGCTTTCTTT.

The rearrangement uses TRBV28 and TRBJ2-1; the D is unclear. The V gene lost 5 bases and the J gene lost 6 bases, with 8 bases spanning the gap. The length of the CDR3 is 12 residues. Germline-derived CDR1 and CDR2 are MDHEN and SYDVKM. CDR3 DNA sequence: TGTGCCAGCAGTCTTAGCCCCAATGAGCAGTTCTTC. It yields the protein CASSLSPNEQFF.

This chain uses TRBV25-1 with TRBJ2-1; D perhaps matches TRBD2 (5 bases). V was clipped by 6 bases and J by 9 bases, with 9 bases between them. CDR1 and CDR2 (germline): MGHDK, SYGVNS. This CDR3 has 11 residues. The CDR3 loop reads CASSTEGEQFF. The CDR3 DNA is TGTGCCAGCAGCACAGAGGGTGAGCAGTTCTTC.

This clone was detected once. The chain links TRBV28 to TRBJ1-1, with D perhaps TRBD1 (5 bases). Germline V CDR1 and CDR2: MDHEN, SYDVKM. CDR3 length: 13 amino acids. Trimming stripped 3 bases from V and 5 bases from J, with 10 bases between. CDR3 in DNA: TGTGCCAGCAGTTTGCACGGGGGGACTGAAGCTTTCTTT. It codes for CASSLHGGTEAFF.

The chain links TRBV6-5 to TRBJ2-5; no definite D call. The CDR3 spans 15 residues. Between the trimmed V and J ends, which lost 0 bases and 4 bases, there was a span of 12 bases. Germline V CDR1 and CDR2: MNHEY, SVGAGI. CDR3 nucleotides: TGTGCCAGCAGTTACTCGATTCTAGTTGCAGAGACCCAGTACTTC. Its translation: CASSYSILVAETQYF.

The gene calls are TRBV6-5 and TRBJ1-4; 7 nucleotides match TRBD1. The V gene end was trimmed by 6 bases and the J gene end by 10 bases; junction bases not matched to a gene: 11. This CDR3 has 14 residues. Germline V lookup: CDR1 MNHEY, CDR2 SVGAGI. CDR3 sequence reads: CASRQGQGKGKLFF. The CDR3 DNA sequence: TGTGCCAGCAGACAGGGGCAGGGTAAAGGAAAACTGTTTTTT.

This clone was seen just once. A far larger clone is only one base removed, so a read error is likely. The rearrangement links TRBV19 to TRBJ1-1; the D gene is possibly TRBD1 (5 bases). V was pared by 5 bases and J by 1 base, with 5 bases between. The CDR3 covers 12 residues. CDR1 and CDR2 (germline): LNHDA, SQIVND (reference sequence). The CDR3 reads CASSDRNTEAFF. In nucleotides, the CDR3 is TGTGCCAGTAGTGACAGGAACACTGAAGCTTTCTTT.

This clone was recorded once. The chain is built from TRBV5-8 and TRBJ2-7; D might be TRBD2 (5 bases). V was trimmed by 2 bases and J by 4 bases, leaving 13 bases between them. This CDR3 has 14 residues. CDR1 is SGHTS and CDR2 is YDEGEE in the germline V gene. The CDR3 DNA reads as TGTGCCAGCAGCTTTACCGGGAATCGATACGAGCAGTACTTC. It specifies CASSFTGNRYEQYF.

V gene TRBV30 combines with J gene TRBJ2-5, with 9 bases identical to TRBD2. The CDR3 has 16 amino acids. V gave up 1 base and J gave up 1 base; unmatched junction bases: 7. CDR1 GTSNPN and CDR2 SVGIG come from the germline V gene (reference sequence). As DNA, the CDR3 is TGTGCCTGGAGTGAGGGGGCGACTAGCGGCCAAGAGACCCAGTACTTC. This encodes CAWSEGATSGQETQYF.